Presented here are 25 T cell receptor beta chains from one specimen sequenced in a study of cytomegalovirus exposure and HLA in healthy donors. Data came from immunoSEQ multiplex PCR; TCRdb stores just in-frame clones and leaves some out. This sample has under 400,000 clones, with around 90% found just once. Sequencing was done on a sample of PBMCs. The receptors were gathered from a man younger than 40 in good health and CMV-seronegative.

J is TRBJ2-5 and V is TRBV10-1; 10 bases match TRBD1. V was clipped by 0 bases and J by 3 bases; unmatched bases: 10. The germline V gene encodes CDR1 WNHNN and CDR2 SYGVQD (reference sequence). The CDR3 extends over 18 amino acids. The chain's CDR3 is CASSESPPGQGKKETQYF. The CDR3 DNA reads TGCGCCAGCAGTGAGTCCCCCCCGGGACAGGGGAAGAAAGAGACCCAGTACTTC.

The J gene is TRBJ2-3, the V gene TRBV19; 7 nucleotides agree with TRBD1. CDR1 and CDR2 from the germline V gene are LNHDA and SQIVND (reference sequence). The CDR3 extends over 15 amino acids. The trim removed 2 bases at V and 2 bases at J, leaving 4 bases unmatched. The CDR3 sequence is CASSITGQNTDTQYF. The CDR3 DNA sequence: TGTGCCAGTAGTATAACGGGACAGAACACAGATACGCAGTATTTT.

V is TRBV7-9 and J is TRBJ2-6; the D is unclear. The CDR3 is 16 amino acids. Germline CDR1 is SEHNR and CDR2 is FQNEAQ (reference sequence). The V gene lost 1 base and the J gene lost 2 bases, with 9 bases spanning the gap. This chain's CDR3 is CASSLDFNPGANVLTF. CDR3 bases: TGTGCCAGCAGCTTAGACTTCAACCCTGGGGCCAACGTCCTGACTTTC.

This clone was recorded a few times. The CDR3 loop is CAWSVGTGGTPLHF. As DNA, the CDR3 is TGTGCCTGGAGTGTAGGGACAGGGGGGACACCCCTCCACTTT. J is TRBJ1-6 and V is TRBV30, with 11 bases fitting TRBD1. The CDR3 runs 14 residues. Germline CDR1 reads GTSNPN; CDR2 reads SVGIG (reference sequence). V was pared by 0 bases and J by 11 bases, with 3 bases of the junction left unmatched.

In its sample, this clone was seen a few times. The chain couples TRBV6-5 to TRBJ2-7; D perhaps matches TRBD2 (5 bases). V was pared by 6 bases and J by 7 bases, with 22 bases between. This CDR3 is 15 amino acids long. The germline CDR1 and CDR2 sequences are MNHEY and SVGAGI. This CDR3 is CASSTPRGSAGEQYF. The CDR3 DNA follows: TGTGCCAGCAGCACGCCCAGAGGGTCCGCCGGGGAGCAGTACTTC.

This sequence joins TRBV6-5 and TRBJ2-3, with no clear D. The CDR3 contains 16 residues. Germline values: CDR1 MNHEY, CDR2 SVGAGI. V was cut by 2 bases and J by 1 base, with 13 bases left in between. The CDR3 DNA reads as TGTGCCAGCAGTTACGTTCCAGCGAGTCGCACAGATACGCAGTATTTT. Translating gives CASSYVPASRTDTQYF.

A single count supports this clone. The chain carries TRBV5-1 and TRBJ2-7, with 9 bases identical to TRBD1. V shed 3 bases, J shed 7 bases, and the junction held 14 bases outside the gene matches. This CDR3 region has 16 residues. Germline V CDR1 and CDR2: SGHRS, YFSETQ. The CDR3 DNA sequence: TGCGCCAGCAGCTCAAACGCCGGGACAGGGTCGGGGGAGCAGTACTTC. Amino acid sequence: CASSSNAGTGSGEQYF.

The gene calls are TRBV6-1 and TRBJ2-5, with D unclear. Germline CDR1 MNHNS, CDR2 SASEGT. Trimming removed 0 bases at V and 5 bases at J, with 13 bases between. This CDR3 spans 15 amino acids. CDR3 amino acids: CASSEAPGVAETQYF. CDR3 DNA sequence: TGTGCCAGCAGTGAAGCCCCCGGAGTAGCTGAGACCCAGTACTTC.

V and J are TRBV6-1 and TRBJ1-2; 11 nucleotides match TRBD1. This CDR3 has 15 residues. Germline V lookup: CDR1 MNHNS, CDR2 SASEGT. V shed 5 bases, J shed 7 bases, and the junction held 9 bases outside the gene matches. DNA of the CDR3: TGTGCCAGCAGTAAGGACAGGGGGCGCTTAGCTGGCTACACCTTC. Translation: CASSKDRGRLAGYTF.

The chain links TRBV7-6 to TRBJ2-2; possibly TRBD1 for D (6 bases). CDR3 length: 19 amino acids. V lost 2 bases and J 1 base, leaving 20 bases between the germline ends. The V gene's germline CDR1 is SGHVS and CDR2 FNYEAQ. The CDR3 protein is CASSLPAYRTGQNTGELFF. For the CDR3, the DNA is TGTGCCAGCAGCTTACCAGCGTACCGGACGGGACAGAACACCGGGGAGCTGTTTTTT.

The chain employs TRBV6-5 and TRBJ1-6; 7 bases are a match to TRBD1. This CDR3 spans 14 amino acids. J lost 15 bases, V lost 5 bases, and 13 bases had no gene match. Germline lookup yields CDR1 MNHEY and CDR2 SVGAGI. The CDR3 loop is CASSPDRVGVSLHF. CDR3 sequence (DNA): TGTGCCAGCAGTCCCGACAGGGTTGGGGTTAGCCTCCACTTT.

The chain has TRBV12-5 and TRBJ1-5; tentative D call: TRBD1 (6 bases). Trimming cost V 2 bases and J 7 bases, with 21 bases left between them. This CDR3 region has 17 residues. CDR1 is LGHNT, CDR2 FRNRAP, per germline. CDR3 loop: CASGLSLAGGRSQPQHF. For the CDR3, the DNA is TGTGCTAGTGGTTTGTCCCTCGCGGGGGGGCGAAGCCAGCCCCAGCATTTT.

The chain's CDR3 is CASSPSGVPYEQYF. CDR3 sequence (DNA): TGCGCCAGCAGCCCCTCGGGAGTGCCCTACGAGCAGTACTTC. The chain joins TRBV4-1 to TRBJ2-7; D possibly corresponds to TRBD2 (6 bases). The germline V gene encodes CDR1 MGHRA and CDR2 YSYEKL. The CDR3 spans 14 residues. V was clipped by 4 bases and J by 2 bases, with 12 bases between them.

The gene calls are TRBV7-8 and TRBJ2-2; no clear D gene. V lost 0 bases and J 1 base, leaving 6 bases between the germline ends. The CDR3 has 15 residues. CDR1 and CDR2 (germline): SGHVS, FQNEAQ. CDR3 in DNA: TGTGCCAGCAGCTTAGCGCGAGTGAACACCGGGGAGCTGTTTTTT. Its translation: CASSLARVNTGELFF.

V and J are TRBV11-2 and TRBJ2-1; D uncertain. CDR1 is SGHAT and CDR2 is FQNNGV in the germline V gene. The CDR3 sequence is 14 residues long. Trimming pared 1 base from V and 6 bases from J, leaving 10 bases between. The CDR3 region has the DNA TGTGCCAGCAGCTTAGGCCTTAGCCCCAATGAGCAGTTCTTC. It translates to CASSLGLSPNEQFF.

This chain links TRBV18 with TRBJ2-3; 7 nucleotides align to TRBD1. V shed 3 bases, J shed 0 bases, and the junction held 6 bases outside the gene matches. The V gene's germline CDR1 is KGHSH and CDR2 LQKENI. This CDR3 has 16 amino acids. CDR3 amino acids: CASSPSLGQSTDTQYF. CDR3 nucleotides: TGTGCCAGCTCACCTTCCCTGGGACAGAGCACAGATACGCAGTATTTT.

J is TRBJ2-7 and V is TRBV6-1; 9 bases fit TRBD1. The CDR3 totals 17 residues. V shed 0 bases and J 3 bases; nucleotides not matched to a gene: 9. The germline CDR1 and CDR2 sequences are MNHNS and SASEGT. CDR3 loop: CASSEALRRTGDYEQYF. The CDR3 nucleotides read TGTGCCAGCAGTGAAGCGCTTCGTCGGACAGGGGACTACGAGCAGTACTTC.

The chain uses TRBV5-1 and TRBJ1-1, with D unresolved. The CDR3 extends over 15 amino acids. Germline CDR1 and CDR2: SGHRS and YFSETQ. Between the trimmed V and J ends, which lost 4 bases and 1 base, there was a span of 14 bases. The CDR3 sequence: CASSPLRGENTEAFF. In DNA form, the CDR3 reads TGCGCCAGCAGCCCCCTCCGCGGAGAGAACACTGAAGCTTTCTTT.

The chain has TRBV19 and TRBJ1-5, with TRBD1 as a possible D gene (5 bases). Germline values: CDR1 LNHDA, CDR2 SQIVND (reference sequence). V was cut by 3 bases and J by 1 base, with 10 bases left in between. The CDR3 is made up of 15 amino acids. CDR3 DNA sequence: TGTGCCAGTAGTATTGCGGGACCGAGCAATCAGCCCCAGCATTTT. Its translation is CASSIAGPSNQPQHF. The variable domain in full, completed from reference TRBV19 and TRBJ1-5, reads DGGITQSPKYLFRKEGQNVTLSCEQNLNHDAMYWYRQDPGQGLRLIYYSQIVNDFQKGDIAEGYSVSREKKESFPLTVTSAQKNPTAFYLCASSIAGPSNQPQHFGDGTRLSIL.

The rearrangement uses TRBV4-3 and TRBJ2-7; TRBD2 matches 11 bases. CDR3 size: 14 residues. In germline, CDR1 is LGHNA, CDR2 YSLEER. The ends lost 4 bases at V and 5 bases at J; junction bases unmatched: 4. CDR3 coding DNA: TGCGCCAGCAGCCTAGCGGGAGGGGCCCACGAGCAGTACTTC. Protein: CASSLAGGAHEQYF.

This clone came up once. The rearrangement joins TRBV5-6 to TRBJ1-1; D is possibly TRBD1 (6 bases). CDR1 and CDR2 from the germline V gene are SGHDT and YYEEEE. The CDR3 covers 15 residues. V lost 4 bases and J lost 0, with 13 bases in between. This chain's CDR3 is CASSTPDRLNTEAFF. The DNA of the CDR3 is TGTGCCAGCAGCACACCGGACAGACTGAACACTGAAGCTTTCTTT.

This rearrangement joins TRBV2 to TRBJ1-1; TRBD1 is a possible D gene (6 bases). Trimming removed 0 bases at V and 5 bases at J, with 19 bases between. This CDR3 is 17 amino acids long. Germline lookup yields CDR1 SNHLY and CDR2 FYNNEI. The CDR3 sequence is CASSEAFRGAMETEAFF. The CDR3 DNA reads TGTGCCAGCAGTGAAGCATTTCGGGGGGCGATGGAAACTGAAGCTTTCTTT.

V usage is TRBV6-5 and J usage is TRBJ2-3, with 10 nucleotides matching TRBD2. CDR3 length: 15 residues. CDR1 is MNHEY and CDR2 is SVGAGI in the germline V gene. The V gene end was trimmed by 2 bases and the J gene end by 8 bases; junction bases not matched to a gene: 7. The DNA for the CDR3 is TGTGCCAGCAGTTACGAGCGGGGGGGCCGGGGTACGCAGTATTTT. Encoded protein: CASSYERGGRGTQYF.

This clone was counted a single time. The chain couples TRBV7-8 to TRBJ1-2, with D unclear. CDR3 length: 14 residues. Germline V gene sequence: CDR1 SGHVS, CDR2 FQNEAQ. V lost 7 bases, J lost 6 bases, and 18 bases lay in between. CDR3 protein: CASTLSPKLDGYTF. The CDR3 DNA follows: TGTGCCAGCACCCTCTCGCCTAAGCTCGATGGCTACACCTTC.

This chain connects TRBV4-1 to TRBJ2-7, with 10 bases matching TRBD1. V lost 0 bases and J lost 5; bases outside the gene matches: 13. This CDR3 is 18 amino acids long. Germline assignment: CDR1 MGHRA and CDR2 YSYEKL. The DNA of the CDR3 is TGCGCCAGCAGCCAAGATTCCTGGGGGGGGACAGGGGTTAACGAGCAGTACTTC. Its protein product is CASSQDSWGGTGVNEQYF.